The sequence of this T cell receptor (beta chain) was determined in a study of cytomegalovirus exposure and HLA in healthy donors. Germline assignment: CDR1 KGHSH and CDR2 LQKENI. The CDR3 consists of 14 residues. Trimming took 3 bases from V and 2 from J, leaving 11 bases between them. Assay used: immunoSEQ multiplex PCR; TCRdb lists only in-frame clones, some missing. The sample has 200,000 to 250,000 clones, about 93% seen once; the top ten hold around 1%. This clone was detected only a few times. The receptor comes from a young woman in good health and CMV-seronegative. The sample consisted of PBMCs. The genes are TRBV18 and TRBJ2-7; D is possibly TRBD1 (6 bases). The CDR3 nucleotides read TGTGCCAGCTCACCTTTGGACAGAACCTACGAGCAGTACTTC. It translates to CASSPLDRTYEQYF.